The T cell receptor (beta chain) described here comes from a study of T cell responses to AZD1222 COVID-19 vaccine. The CDR3 is 16 residues long. V lost 1 base and J 0 bases, leaving 10 bases between the germline ends. Germline CDR1 and CDR2: MNHEY and SMNVEV (reference sequence). The method was immunoSEQ multiplex PCR; TCRdb's version includes in-frame clones alone and lacks a portion of them. This table has around 130,000 clones, about 90% appearing once. The receptor comes from an adult who received the AZD1222 COVID-19 vaccine. The V and J genes are TRBV27 and TRBJ1-5; D is ambiguous. The sample was peripheral blood, taken 28 days after the second AZD1222 dose. CDR3 residues: CASSLWADNSNQPQHF. In DNA form, the CDR3 reads TGTGCCAGCAGTTTATGGGCGGATAATAGCAATCAGCCCCAGCATTTT.